Below are 15 T cell receptor beta chains sequenced from a single sample in a study of Graves' ophthalmopathy and Graves' hyperthyroidism. The authors amplified TCR beta CDR3 regions, and they did so from RNA transcripts for repertoire sequencing. In the first round, RT-PCR was carried out with HTBI primers, and a multiplex PCR formed the second round. TCRdb reprocessed the multiplex PCR reads with MiXCR, giving one entry per CDR3 protein. This sample has about 640,000 distinct CDR3 sequences, with about 41% found just once. Input material: peripheral blood. The receptors shown here come from an adult man with Graves' ophthalmopathy.

This clonotype has ten or more counts. V is TRBV19 and J is TRBJ1-1; no clear D. Germline V gene sequence: CDR1 LNHDA, CDR2 SQIVND (reference sequence). The V and J ends lost 3 bases and 6 bases respectively, with 11 bases between them. This CDR3 has 13 amino acids. CDR3 sequence reads: CASSIGQVAEAFF. The CDR3 DNA reads as TGTGCCAGTAGTATTGGGCAGGTCGCTGAAGCTTTCTTT.

The J gene is TRBJ2-6, the V gene TRBV19, with TRBD1 matching over 8 bases. V lost 8 bases, J lost 4 bases, and 1 base stayed unmatched. CDR3 length equals 13 residues. Germline V CDR1 and CDR2: LNHDA, SQIVND (reference sequence). The chain's CDR3 is CASRTGGANVLTF. The CDR3 DNA sequence: TGTGCCAGTCGGACAGGGGGGGCCAACGTCCTGACTTTC. Supplemented by reference TRBV19 and TRBJ2-6, the full variable domain reads DGGITQSPKYLFRKEGQNVTLSCEQNLNHDAMYWYRQDPGQGLRLIYYSQIVNDFQKGDIAEGYSVSREKKESFPLTVTSAQKNPTAFYLCASRTGGANVLTFGAGSRLTVL.

The rearrangement links TRBV19 to TRBJ1-1; TRBD1 might be the D (6 bases). The CDR3 spans 15 residues. The germline V and J ends were trimmed by 4 bases and 0 bases, with 12 bases remaining between them. Germline V gene lookup returns CDR1 LNHDA and CDR2 SQIVND (reference sequence). The CDR3 region is CASSRTAGLNTEAFF. CDR3 coding DNA: TGTGCCAGTAGTAGGACAGCCGGGTTGAACACTGAAGCTTTCTTT. Full variable domain (outside the CDR3, taken from reference TRBV19 and TRBJ1-1): DGGITQSPKYLFRKEGQNVTLSCEQNLNHDAMYWYRQDPGQGLRLIYYSQIVNDFQKGDIAEGYSVSREKKESFPLTVTSAQKNPTAFYLCASSRTAGLNTEAFFGQGTRLTVV.

The chain links TRBV7-9 to TRBJ2-6, with D tentatively TRBD2 (5 bases). V was shortened by 5 bases and J by 2 bases, with 16 bases between the two germline ends. The CDR3 contains 17 residues. The germline V gene encodes CDR1 SEHNR and CDR2 FQNEAQ (reference sequence). The CDR3 sequence: CASSRGRGVAGANVLTF. For the CDR3, the DNA is TGTGCCAGCAGCCGAGGACGGGGTGTCGCTGGGGCCAACGTCCTGACTTTC.

This chain connects TRBV2 to TRBJ1-5, with 7 bases that match TRBD1. With 2 bases clipped from V and 6 bases from J, the junction kept 7 bases outside the gene matches. CDR1 SNHLY and CDR2 FYNNEI come from the germline V gene. The CDR3 is made up of 15 amino acids. CDR3 sequence reads: CASSEIRQGSQPQHF. The CDR3 DNA reads TGTGCCAGCAGTGAAATACGACAGGGAAGTCAGCCCCAGCATTTT.

The chain carries TRBV5-1 and TRBJ2-7, with D perhaps TRBD1 (5 bases). The J call may be wrong; the DNA end is better matched by TRBJ2-1. The CDR3 runs to 12 residues. Germline V lookup: CDR1 SGHRS, CDR2 YFSETQ. For the CDR3, the DNA is TGCGCCAGCAGCTTGCAGGGCGATGAGCAGTTCTTC. Translated: CASSLQGDEQFF.

This clonotype was seen at least ten times. The chain has TRBV12-3 or TRBV12-4 and TRBJ1-5; D not resolved. V lost 5 bases, J lost 2 bases, and 10 bases lay in between. The CDR3 sequence is 14 residues long. In nucleotides, the CDR3 is TGTGCCAGCAGTCTTCGGAGGGGCAATCAGCCCCAGCATTTT. Its protein is CASSLRRGNQPQHF.

This clonotype was observed at least ten times. The CDR3 DNA reads as TGCAGCGTTGTCTGGACGATTATGAACACTGAAGCTTTCTTT. It specifies CSVVWTIMNTEAFF. The genes are TRBV29-1 and TRBJ1-1; D is unresolved. Trimming cost V 4 bases and J 0 bases, with 12 bases left between them. The CDR3 sequence is 14 residues long. The germline V gene has CDR1 SQVTM and CDR2 ANQGSEA.

This clonotype was observed a few times. This rearrangement joins TRBV7-9 to TRBJ2-2, with TRBD1 matching 9 bases. The germline V gene encodes CDR1 SEHNR and CDR2 FQNEAQ (reference sequence). The CDR3 spans 15 residues. The junction had 7 bases not matched to a gene; V was cut back by 5 bases and J by 6 bases. CDR3 in amino acids: CASSNRDRVPGELFF. The CDR3 DNA sequence: TGTGCCAGCAGCAACCGGGACAGGGTGCCCGGGGAGCTGTTTTTT.

Many counts were recorded for this clonotype. J is TRBJ1-1 and V is TRBV19, with unresolved D. The germline V gene has CDR1 LNHDA and CDR2 SQIVND (reference sequence). Trimming stripped 7 bases from V and 1 base from J, with 7 bases between. The CDR3 spans 12 residues. The CDR3 here is CASKEGNTEAFF. CDR3 nucleotide sequence: TGTGCCAGTAAGGAGGGGAACACTGAAGCTTTCTTT.

V gene TRBV29-1 combines with J gene TRBJ1-1; 9 nucleotides agree with TRBD1. In germline, CDR1 is SQVTM, CDR2 ANQGSEA. The CDR3 has 12 amino acids. V shed 8 bases and J 4 bases; nucleotides not matched to a gene: 5. The CDR3 nucleotides are TGCAGCTCCTCGACAGGGGGCACTGAAGCTTTCTTT. It yields the protein CSSSTGGTEAFF.

Comment on this clonotype: The junction departs from germline at one end; a sequencing error may be responsible. V usage is TRBV10-3 and J usage is TRBJ1-1; the D is unclear. From germline, CDR1 is ENHRY and CDR2 SYGVKD. This CDR3 has 15 amino acids. The CDR3 loop is CASSYNELSNTEAFF. In DNA, the CDR3 is TGTGCCAGCAGTTACAACGAGTTGAGCAACACTGAAGCTTTCTTT.

In this sample, this clonotype turned up many times. This chain joins TRBV7-2 and TRBJ2-7; D possibly corresponds to TRBD1 (5 bases). V lost 5 bases and J lost 0, with 23 bases in between. Germline V gene data show CDR1 as SGHTA and CDR2 as FQGNSA. The CDR3 is 18 amino acids. This CDR3 is CASSAGQGGPSSSYEQYF. The CDR3 nucleotides are TGTGCCAGCAGCGCAGGGCAGGGTGGGCCATCGAGCTCCTACGAGCAGTACTTC.

In regard to this clonotype: Germline is not matched at one junction end, which may reflect a read error. V gene TRBV2 combines with J gene TRBJ1-6; possible D gene TRBD1, 5 bases. The germline gives CDR1 SNHLY, CDR2 FYNNEI. The CDR3 is 17 residues long. Written as DNA, the CDR3 is TGTGCCAGCAGTCCAACTGGGGGGGGGTCCTACAATTCACCCCTCCACTTT. Its translation is CASSPTGGGSYNSPLHF.

The V and J genes are TRBV2 and TRBJ2-7, with D uncertain. The CDR3 spans 14 residues. CDR1 SNHLY and CDR2 FYNNEI come from the germline V gene. V lost 2 bases and J 1 base, leaving 9 bases between the germline ends. The CDR3 nucleotides read TGTGCCAGCAGTGAACTGGCAGGTTCCTACGAGCAGTACTTC. It codes for CASSELAGSYEQYF.